These 16 T cell receptor beta chains share one sample of origin, sequenced in a study of identical twins. TCRdb fed the 5' RACE reads into MiXCR, producing one record per CDR3 protein. The repertoire includes about 890,000 distinct CDR3 sequences, more than 9% of them detected once, and 1.5% to 2% sits in the top ten. These same data were also listed under a study on yellow fever vaccine responses in identical twins.

The sample consisted of PBMCs. The receptors were gathered from a woman aged 18-35 years in good health.

This sequence joins TRBV10-3 and TRBJ2-7, with 10 bases that match TRBD1. After removal of 5 bases from V and 6 bases from J, the junction contained 7 bases not matched to a gene. The CDR3 has 14 residues. Germline V gives CDR1 ENHRY, CDR2 SYGVKD. The CDR3 nucleotides are TGTGCCATCAGTATAGGACAGGGGGGCATCGAGCAGTACTTC. Translating it yields CAISIGQGGIEQYF.

The table lists this clonotype with a few counts. The rearrangement links TRBV11-1 to TRBJ2-4; no clear D gene. CDR1 is SGHAT, CDR2 FQDESV, per germline (reference sequence). V lost 5 bases, J lost 3 bases, and 29 bases lay in between. This CDR3 spans 20 amino acids. The CDR3 coding sequence is TGTGCCAGCAGCCGAACCTTTTTCGGACCGTCGGCCGCTCTCAAAAACATTCAGTACTTC. Protein: CASSRTFFGPSAALKNIQYF.

In its sample, this clonotype was seen once. This CDR3 is CASSQSRHPTDTQYF. The CDR3 region has the DNA TGTGCCAGCAGCCAGTCCAGGCACCCCACAGATACGCAGTATTTT. This chain links TRBV7-9 with TRBJ2-3; D is undetermined. V shed 5 bases and J shed 2 bases, with 14 bases lying between them. The CDR3 loop spans 15 amino acids. The germline V gene encodes CDR1 SEHNR and CDR2 FQNEAQ (reference sequence).

This clonotype was counted a few times. This rearrangement joins TRBV28 to TRBJ2-7; 8 bases line up with TRBD2. Germline lookup yields CDR1 MDHEN and CDR2 SYDVKM. V dropped 6 bases and J dropped 4; count of bases not matched to a gene: 11. The CDR3 has 15 residues. In DNA form, the CDR3 reads TGTGCCAGCAGCCGGGGGGGAGCGGGAGCGTACGAGCAGTACTTC. This gives the protein CASSRGGAGAYEQYF.

This clonotype appeared a few times. This chain links TRBV19 with TRBJ2-1, with no clear D. The V end was cut by 3 bases, the J end by 4 bases, with 7 bases between. Germline V gene lookup returns CDR1 LNHDA and CDR2 SQIVND (reference sequence). This CDR3 has 13 amino acids. CDR3 coding DNA: TGTGCCAGTAGTATCCTCATTTACAATGAGCAGTTCTTC. Amino acid sequence: CASSILIYNEQFF.

The sample holds a few counts of this clonotype. The chain is built from TRBV6-1 and TRBJ2-7; 8 nucleotides match TRBD2. In germline, CDR1 is MNHNS, CDR2 SASEGT. This CDR3 contains 15 residues. J lost 1 base, V lost 4 bases, and 6 bases had no gene match. CDR3: CASSVAGGRSYEQYV. In nucleotides, the CDR3 is TGTGCCAGCAGTGTCGCGGGGGGCCGGTCCTACGAGCAGTACGTC.

This clonotype was counted between two and nine times. V is TRBV5-1 and J is TRBJ2-2; no reliable D call. The ends were cut back, 3 bases at V and 0 bases at J, with 6 bases in the middle. The CDR3 covers 14 residues. In germline, CDR1 is SGHRS, CDR2 YFSETQ. CDR3 DNA: TGCGCCAGCAGCTCGGATACGAACACCGGGGAGCTGTTTTTT. It codes for CASSSDTNTGELFF.

The chain employs TRBV2 and TRBJ2-4, with 8 bases identical to TRBD2. V gave up 3 bases and J gave up 2 bases; unmatched junction bases: 3. In germline, CDR1 is SNHLY, CDR2 FYNNEI. The CDR3 length is 15 residues. The chain's CDR3 is CASSDQRETKNIQYF. The CDR3 bases are TGTGCCAGCAGTGATCAGCGGGAGACCAAAAACATTCAGTACTTC.

The CDR3: CASSGIAGPTQETQYF. CDR3 DNA: TGCGCCAGCAGTGGGATAGCGGGGCCCACGCAAGAGACCCAGTACTTC. V gene TRBV10-2 combines with J gene TRBJ2-5; 8 bases are shared with TRBD2. The V gene's germline CDR1 is WSHSY and CDR2 SAAADI. The CDR3 is 16 residues long. V lost 4 bases and J lost 2; bases outside the gene matches: 9.

J is TRBJ1-1 and V is TRBV20-1; the D gene is possibly TRBD1 (6 bases). CDR1 and CDR2 from the germline V gene are DFQATT and SNEGSKA (reference sequence). V was clipped by 0 bases and J by 5 bases, with 16 bases between them. This CDR3 is built from 15 residues. CDR3 DNA sequence: TGCAGTGCTAGAGATCCCACAGGGCAGGGGACTGAAGCTTTCTTT. Protein: CSARDPTGQGTEAFF.

The rearrangement uses TRBV12-3 or TRBV12-4 and TRBJ2-1; 7 bases are a match to TRBD2. The CDR3 consists of 17 residues. V was clipped by 2 bases and J by 2 bases; unmatched bases: 9. This CDR3 is CASSLSPGLGTYNEQFF. CDR3 DNA sequence: TGTGCCAGCAGTTTAAGCCCTGGACTAGGCACCTACAATGAGCAGTTCTTC.

The sample holds many counts of this clonotype. The chain is built from TRBV15 and TRBJ1-1, with D perhaps matching TRBD1 (5 bases). Trimming stripped 3 bases from V and 2 bases from J, with 13 bases between. Germline V gene sequence: CDR1 LNHNV, CDR2 YYDKDF (reference sequence). The CDR3 runs to 15 residues. The CDR3 nucleotides are TGTGCCACCAGCAGCTACACAGGAGTCAACACTGAAGCTTTCTTT. Translation gives CATSSYTGVNTEAFF.

V usage is TRBV6-2 or TRBV6-3 and J usage is TRBJ2-1, with TRBD2 identical over 13 bases. This CDR3 has 18 residues. CDR1 and CDR2 (germline): MNHEY, SVGEGT. Losses at the gene ends were 0 bases for V and 7 bases for J; bases not matched to a gene: 9. CDR3 sequence: CASSYSPLAGGLANEQFF. CDR3 in DNA: TGTGCCAGCAGTTACTCACCACTAGCGGGAGGGTTGGCGAATGAGCAGTTCTTC.

The genes are TRBV27 and TRBJ1-1, with 7 bases lining up with TRBD1. The trim removed 5 bases at V and 5 bases at J, leaving 11 bases unmatched. The CDR3 is 15 amino acids. Germline lookup yields CDR1 MNHEY and CDR2 SMNVEV (reference sequence). As DNA, the CDR3 is TGTGCCAGCAGTCCTTCCGACAGGGTTGCTACTGAAGCTTTCTTT. Its protein is CASSPSDRVATEAFF.

At least ten counts were recorded for this clonotype. CDR3 residues: CASSSGTGGPSNYGYTF. CDR3 sequence (DNA): TGTGCCAGCAGCAGCGGGACAGGGGGCCCCTCCAACTATGGCTACACCTTC. The rearrangement uses TRBV5-6 and TRBJ1-2; 12 nucleotides line up with TRBD1. Trimming took 4 bases from V and 2 from J; bases not matched to a gene: 9. The CDR3 runs 17 residues. Germline V gives CDR1 SGHDT, CDR2 YYEEEE.

The table lists this clonotype with many counts. This CDR3 reads CSARTPGSTDTQYF. As DNA, the CDR3 is TGCAGTGCCCGGACTCCTGGGAGCACAGATACGCAGTATTTT. The chain is built from TRBV20-1 and TRBJ2-3; maybe TRBD2 (5 bases). Germline CDR1 and CDR2: DFQATT and SNEGSKA (reference sequence). Trimming stripped 6 bases from V and 0 bases from J, with 13 bases between. The CDR3 loop spans 14 amino acids.